This TCR beta chain emerged from a study of T cells after yellow fever vaccination. Across the whole study: Where fractions had low cell numbers, libraries were prepared from them with the SMART-Seq v4 Ultra Low Input RNA kit. Notes on the study in general: Most clones from primary vaccination were detected again post-booster (about 96% CD4, 88% CD8).

The CDR3 has 16 amino acids. The germline V gene has CDR1 SGHTA and CDR2 FQGNSA. With 5 bases removed from V and 1 base from J, the gap between germline ends came to 17 bases. With respect to this clonotype: Antigen specificity is unknown.

Via MiXCR, TCRdb re-called the 5' RACE reads, giving one row per CDR3 protein. Of about 340,000 distinct CDR3 sequences in the sample, around 13% were seen once. This clonotype was obtained from a man younger than 30 who received the YFV17D yellow fever vaccine. The sample was CD4+ T cells sorted from PBMCs, taken 15 days after the yellow fever booster vaccination. The genes are TRBV7-2 and TRBJ1-1; D gene unclear. The CDR3 DNA follows: TGTGCCAGCAGCCCTCGGAGCCCGCGAGGGAACACTGAAGCTTTCTTT. Its translation: CASSPRSPRGNTEAFF. Using reference TRBV7-2 and TRBJ1-1 for the parts outside the CDR3, the full variable domain is GAGVSQSPSNKVTEKGKDVELRCDPISGHTALYWYRQSLGQGLEFLIYFQGNSAPDKSGLPSDRFSAERTGGSVSTLTIQRTQQEDSAVYLCASSPRSPRGNTEAFFGQGTRLTVV.